Shown below are 21 T cell receptor beta chains from a single sample sequenced in a study of blood T cell repertoires in COVID-19. The data were produced by immunoSEQ multiplex PCR, yet TCRdb's version contains in-frame clones alone and is incomplete. In the table there are fewer than 200,000 clones, around 81% of which are singletons. Specimen: peripheral blood. Receptors were obtained from an elderly woman with COVID-19, enrolled during active disease.

CDR3: CASAVSDYTDTQYF. For the CDR3, the DNA is TGCGCCAGCGCGGTTAGTGACTACACAGATACGCAGTATTTT. The J gene is TRBJ2-3, the V gene TRBV5-1; D possibly corresponds to TRBD2 (5 bases). Germline assignment: CDR1 SGHRS and CDR2 YFSETQ. V gave up 7 bases and J gave up 2 bases, with 14 bases separating them. The CDR3 has 14 residues.

This clone was detected a few times. The V call is TRBV29-1, the J call TRBJ1-1; D may be TRBD1 (6 bases). In germline, CDR1 is SQVTM, CDR2 ANQGSEA. The CDR3 extends over 12 amino acids. V lost 5 bases and J 7 bases, leaving 14 bases between the germline ends. CDR3 in DNA: TGCAGCGTTTGGGGCAAGGGGGATGAAGCTTTCTTT. This encodes CSVWGKGDEAFF. The variable domain in full, completed from reference TRBV29-1 and TRBJ1-1, reads SAVISQKPSRDICQRGTSLTIQCQVDSQVTMMFWYRQQPGQSLTLIATANQGSEATYESGFVIDKFPISRPNLTFSTLTVSNMSPEDSSIYLCSVWGKGDEAFFGQGTRLTVV.

The chain combines TRBV5-4 with TRBJ1-2, with D maybe TRBD1 (6 bases). Germline assignment: CDR1 SGHNT and CDR2 YYREEE (reference sequence). This CDR3 has 14 residues. V was clipped by 4 bases and J by 0 bases, with 10 bases between them. This chain's CDR3 is CASSDRSANYGYTF. The CDR3 bases are TGTGCCAGCAGCGACAGGTCTGCTAACTATGGCTACACCTTC.

The chain couples TRBV10-1 to TRBJ2-7, with 7 bases that match TRBD1. V gave up 6 bases and J gave up 0 bases; unmatched junction bases: 11. This CDR3 has 16 residues. Germline lookup yields CDR1 WNHNN and CDR2 SYGVQD (reference sequence). CDR3 bases: TGCGCCAGCAGGCTGGCGGGCAGGGGGAGCTCCTACGAGCAGTACTTC. It specifies CASRLAGRGSSYEQYF.

The chain has TRBV4-3 and TRBJ1-2; TRBD1 matches at 10 bases. Germline V gives CDR1 LGHNA, CDR2 YSLEER. CDR3 length: 17 amino acids. J lost 7 bases, V lost 2 bases, and 13 bases had no gene match. CDR3 nucleotides: TGCGCCAGCAGCCAAAATCTACCGGGACAGGGGATAGGTGGCTACACCTTC. As protein: CASSQNLPGQGIGGYTF.

The chain combines TRBV27 with TRBJ2-7; 7 nucleotides align to TRBD1. The CDR3 has 15 residues. The J segment lost 0 bases and the V segment lost 2 bases, leaving 4 bases of the junction unmatched. Germline assignment: CDR1 MNHEY and CDR2 SMNVEV (reference sequence). The CDR3 sequence: CASSLVGQASYEQYF. CDR3 sequence (DNA): TGTGCCAGCAGTTTAGTCGGACAGGCCTCCTACGAGCAGTACTTC.

The V gene is TRBV19, the J gene TRBJ2-7; 8 nucleotides agree with TRBD1. Germline V gene sequence: CDR1 LNHDA, CDR2 SQIVND (reference sequence). V shed 2 bases and J 3 bases; nucleotides not matched to a gene: 18. The CDR3 is made up of 19 amino acids. CDR3 protein: CASSIRVQGVGSPLYEQYF. CDR3 nucleotides: TGTGCCAGTAGTATACGGGTACAGGGGGTAGGAAGCCCGCTCTACGAGCAGTACTTC.

The V and J genes are TRBV4-1 and TRBJ2-1, with 10 positions matching TRBD2. J gave up 5 bases and V 0 bases, and 4 bases lay outside the gene matches. The V gene's germline CDR1 is MGHRA and CDR2 YSYEKL. This CDR3 has 16 residues. CDR3 sequence (DNA): TGCGCCAGCAGCCAAGAACTAGCGGGATATAACAATGAGCAGTTCTTC. Translation: CASSQELAGYNNEQFF.

This clone appeared a few times. The J gene is TRBJ2-5, the V gene TRBV6-5, with TRBD2 identical over 8 bases. The germline V gene encodes CDR1 MNHEY and CDR2 SVGAGI. The V gene end was trimmed by 4 bases and the J gene end by 0 bases; junction bases not matched to a gene: 1. The CDR3 consists of 14 residues. CDR3 in amino acids: CASSLAGNQETQYF. Written as DNA, the CDR3 is TGTGCCAGCAGTTTAGCGGGAAACCAAGAGACCCAGTACTTC.

DNA of the CDR3: TGTGCCAGCAGTGAAGCGCTCCGAGGACTAGCGGGACACAATGAGCAGTTCTTC. Translated, it gives CASSEALRGLAGHNEQFF. The chain joins TRBV6-1 to TRBJ2-1; 12 positions match TRBD2. Per the germline V gene, CDR1 is MNHNS and CDR2 is SASEGT. Trimming removed 0 bases from V and 5 bases from J; junction bases left unmatched: 8. The CDR3 is made up of 18 amino acids.

This clone was counted a few times. This chain links TRBV7-3 with TRBJ2-7; the D gene is possibly TRBD1 (5 bases). Trimming shortened V by 2 bases and J by 6 bases, and 14 bases separated the two germline ends. The CDR3 is 14 residues long. Per germline, CDR1 SGHTA and CDR2 FQGTGA. The CDR3 nucleotides read TGTGCCAGCAGCTTATTGGGGCCCACGGGCGAGCAGTACTTC. The encoded protein is CASSLLGPTGEQYF.

About this clone itself: This sample includes further DNA sequences coding for the same CDR3. V and J are TRBV7-2 and TRBJ2-7; D gene unclear. Trimming took off 0 bases at V and 2 bases at J, with 5 bases between the two ends. Germline V lookup: CDR1 SGHTA, CDR2 FQGNSA. The CDR3 is 13 amino acids. The CDR3 coding sequence is TGTGCCAGCAGCTTAGCGCCTACCTACGAGCAGTACTTC. It yields the protein CASSLAPTYEQYF.

The sample holds one count of this clone. The rearrangement links TRBV5-6 to TRBJ1-3; unclear D gene. Germline assignment: CDR1 SGHDT and CDR2 YYEEEE. V lost 6 bases, J lost 0 bases, and 10 bases lay in between. CDR3 length: 14 amino acids. The DNA of the CDR3 is TGTGCCAGCACCCTAACCTACTCTGGAAACACCATATATTTT. This codes for CASTLTYSGNTIYF.

V is TRBV4-1 and J is TRBJ2-1; D call uncertain. Trimming pared 1 base from V and 7 bases from J, leaving 11 bases between. The length of the CDR3 is 14 residues. Germline-derived CDR1 and CDR2 are MGHRA and YSYEKL. CDR3 region: CASSQAPVANEQFF. The CDR3 bases are TGCGCCAGCAGCCAAGCTCCGGTTGCGAATGAGCAGTTCTTC.

This clone was picked up one time. Distinct nucleotide sequences in the sample also encode this CDR3. This chain links TRBV12-3 or TRBV12-4 with TRBJ1-6; a possible D gene is TRBD1 (6 bases). The CDR3 runs to 13 residues. Trimming stripped 4 bases from V and 9 bases from J, with 10 bases between. This CDR3 reads CASSYRVGSPLHF. As DNA, the CDR3 is TGTGCCAGCAGTTACAGGGTTGGTTCACCCCTCCACTTT.

V is TRBV6-4 and J is TRBJ2-2; perhaps TRBD1 as D (5 bases). The germline V gene encodes CDR1 MRHNA and CDR2 SNTAGT. The CDR3 contains 16 residues. V lost 6 bases, J lost 1 base, and 15 bases lay in between. The CDR3 is CASRPLGQGNTGELFF. The CDR3, as DNA: TGTGCCAGCAGGCCTCTCGGGCAGGGGAACACCGGGGAGCTGTTTTTT.

The J gene is TRBJ1-1, the V gene TRBV12-3 or TRBV12-4; TRBD1 aligns across 7 bases. With 5 bases clipped from V and 3 bases from J, the junction kept 3 bases outside the gene matches. This CDR3 has 13 residues. The CDR3 sequence: CASSQGQYTEAFF. The CDR3 DNA sequence: TGTGCCAGCAGTCAGGGACAGTACACTGAAGCTTTCTTT.

The gene calls are TRBV28 and TRBJ1-1; possibly TRBD1 for D (5 bases). The V and J ends lost 2 bases and 2 bases respectively, with 6 bases between them. Germline CDR1 reads MDHEN; CDR2 reads SYDVKM. The CDR3 is 13 amino acids. The CDR3 DNA sequence: TGTGCCAGCAGTTTAGACAGTAACACTGAAGCTTTCTTT. Amino acids: CASSLDSNTEAFF.

The CDR3 is CASSQNTNRGSGANVLTF. CDR3 nucleotide sequence: TGCGCCAGCAGCCAAAATACTAACAGGGGCTCTGGGGCCAACGTCCTGACTTTC. The chain is built from TRBV4-1 and TRBJ2-6; 7 bases fit TRBD1. With V trimmed by 2 bases and J by 0 bases, 7 bases remained unmatched. Germline V lookup: CDR1 MGHRA, CDR2 YSYEKL. The CDR3 has 18 amino acids.

The chain couples TRBV29-1 to TRBJ1-2; the D gene is possibly TRBD1 (6 bases). Between the trimmed V and J ends, which lost 2 bases and 4 bases, there was a span of 14 bases. The germline V gene has CDR1 SQVTM and CDR2 ANQGSEA. The CDR3 totals 14 residues. The chain's CDR3 is CSVESQGGLYGYTF. CDR3 sequence (DNA): TGCAGCGTTGAATCACAGGGAGGGCTCTATGGCTACACCTTC.

The chain couples TRBV24-1 to TRBJ2-5, with TRBD2 identical over 12 bases. Per germline, CDR1 KGHDR and CDR2 SFDVKD. V was clipped by 3 bases and J by 1 base; unmatched bases: 11. The CDR3 sequence is 19 residues long. The CDR3 DNA is TGTGCCACCAGTGATCCTTCCCCCCTAGCGGGGGGGGCCCAAGAGACCCAGTACTTC. Protein: CATSDPSPLAGGAQETQYF.